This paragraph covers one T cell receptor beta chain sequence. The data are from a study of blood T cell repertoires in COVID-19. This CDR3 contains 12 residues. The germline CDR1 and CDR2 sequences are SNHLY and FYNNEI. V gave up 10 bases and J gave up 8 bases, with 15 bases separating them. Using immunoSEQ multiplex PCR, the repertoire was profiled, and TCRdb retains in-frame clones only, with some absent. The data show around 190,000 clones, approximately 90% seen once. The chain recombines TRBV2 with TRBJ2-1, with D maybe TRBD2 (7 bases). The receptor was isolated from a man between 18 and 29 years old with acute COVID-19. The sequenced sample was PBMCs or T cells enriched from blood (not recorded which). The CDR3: CATGGRGDEQFF. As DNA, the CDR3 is TGTGCCACCGGAGGGAGGGGGGATGAGCAGTTCTTC.